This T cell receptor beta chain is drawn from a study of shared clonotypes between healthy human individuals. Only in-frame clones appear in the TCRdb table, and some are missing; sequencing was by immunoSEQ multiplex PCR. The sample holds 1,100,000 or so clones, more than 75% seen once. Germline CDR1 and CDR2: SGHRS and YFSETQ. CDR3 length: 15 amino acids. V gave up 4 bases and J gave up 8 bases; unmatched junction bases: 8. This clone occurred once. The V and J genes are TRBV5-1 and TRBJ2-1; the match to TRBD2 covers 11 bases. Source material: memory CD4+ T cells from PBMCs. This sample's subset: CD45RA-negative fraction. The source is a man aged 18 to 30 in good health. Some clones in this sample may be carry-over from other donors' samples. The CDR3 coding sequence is TGCGCCAGCAGCCAGGGACTAGCGGCATTCGATGAGCAGTTCTTC. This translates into CASSQGLAAFDEQFF.